The 22 T cell receptor beta chains presented below share a single source sample, sequenced in a study of vaccination effects on CD4 cells after COVID-19. Produced via immunoSEQ multiplex PCR; TCRdb's table is partial and in-frame only. The sample shows fewer than 15,000 clones, about two thirds of them seen only once. The antigens for these receptors are not known. Sequencing followed a ViraFEST assay step that expanded antigen-specific CD4+ T cells with viral peptide pools. Culture proceeded for more than 8 days, and CD4+ T cells were then isolated. Between March and December 2020, the person had a SARS-CoV-2 infection that PCR confirmed. Either the mRNA-1273 or the BNT162b2 vaccine was given to participants as two doses. The specimen was CD4+ T cells from PBMCs cultured with HCoV-NL63 spike peptides, collected after COVID-19 vaccination. These receptor sequences come from a human donor who had a prior SARS-CoV-2 infection.

Comments on this clone: The germline gene is not matched at one end of the junction; a read error may be the cause. This chain links TRBV6-2 or TRBV6-3 with TRBJ2-2; 8 bases fit TRBD2. CDR1 is MNHEY and CDR2 is SVGEGT in the germline V gene. The CDR3 loop spans 17 amino acids. The CDR3 DNA reads as TGTGCCAGCAGCTACTTGTCTCTTCGGGGGGGGACCGGGGAGCTGTTTTTT. Translation: CASSYLSLRGGTGELFF.

The rearrangement joins TRBV15 to TRBJ1-2, with D unclear. CDR3 length: 14 amino acids. The ends were cut back, 0 bases at V and 8 bases at J, with 13 bases in the middle. Germline V gene sequence: CDR1 LNHNV, CDR2 YYDKDF (reference sequence). The CDR3 sequence is CATSRDPLLGGYTF. The CDR3 DNA reads as TGTGCCACCAGCAGAGATCCGTTGTTGGGGGGCTACACCTTC.

A word on this clone: A junction end diverges from the germline sequence, so it may reflect a read error. The chain is built from TRBV6-5 and TRBJ1-1; the D gene is possibly TRBD1 (5 bases). The germline gives CDR1 MNHEY, CDR2 SVGAGI. This CDR3 comprises 11 residues. The CDR3 nucleotides are TGTGCCAGCAAAAAAACAGGTGAAACTTTCTTT. The encoded protein is CASKKTGETFF.

In this sample, this clone turned up a few times. The gene calls are TRBV7-2 and TRBJ1-2; D might be TRBD1 (5 bases). CDR3 length equals 14 residues. Trimming left V 5 bases short and J 5 bases short, with 15 bases between. Germline loops: CDR1 SGHTA, CDR2 FQGNSA. CDR3 sequence (DNA): TGTGCCAGCAGCCCCGTTGGGGCGGGATATGGCTACACCTTC. Protein sequence: CASSPVGAGYGYTF.

CDR3 sequence (DNA): TGTGCCAGTACGCCCCTGATGCCGGGAGCTACTAACTATGGCTACACCTTC. The encoded protein is CASTPLMPGATNYGYTF. The rearrangement links TRBV19 to TRBJ1-2, with no clear D. Trimming left V 7 bases short and J 0 bases short, with 21 bases between. Germline V gene sequence: CDR1 LNHDA, CDR2 SQIVND (reference sequence). The CDR3 length is 17 residues.

The chain employs TRBV6-5 and TRBJ2-6, with a possible D match to TRBD2 (6 bases). The V end was cut by 7 bases, the J end by 1 base, with 11 bases between. The CDR3 has 15 amino acids. Germline V lookup: CDR1 MNHEY, CDR2 SVGAGI. In DNA, the CDR3 is TGTGCCAGCACTCCCGCGGGGTCTGGGGCCAACGTCCTGACTTTC. The encoded protein is CASTPAGSGANVLTF.

This clone has a single count. The V call is TRBV10-3, the J call TRBJ1-1; TRBD1 is a possible D gene (6 bases). This CDR3 region has 13 residues. Trimming shortened V by 8 bases and J by 4 bases, and 14 bases separated the two germline ends. Germline CDR1 reads ENHRY; CDR2 reads SYGVKD. The CDR3 sequence is CAIGAGDGTEAFF. The DNA for the CDR3 is TGTGCCATCGGGGCAGGGGATGGCACTGAAGCTTTCTTT.

This clone came up a few times. The chain uses TRBV5-6 and TRBJ1-6, with 7 bases fitting TRBD1. V shed 3 bases, J shed 9 bases, and the junction held 6 bases outside the gene matches. The CDR3 covers 14 residues. CDR1 and CDR2 from the germline V gene are SGHDT and YYEEEE. The CDR3 region has the DNA TGTGCCAGCAGCTGGGACAGAAATGGTTCACCCCTCCACTTT. Translation gives CASSWDRNGSPLHF.

The count of this clone is one. This rearrangement joins TRBV25-1 to TRBJ2-3, with 8 bases fitting TRBD1. V lost 6 bases and J lost 4; bases outside the gene matches: 9. The CDR3 covers 15 residues. Germline CDR1 is MGHDK and CDR2 is SYGVNS. The CDR3 nucleotides read TGTGCCAGCAGCTTGACAGGGGTGGTTCCAGATACGCAGTATTTT. This translates into CASSLTGVVPDTQYF. Based on the CDR3 plus reference TRBV25-1 and TRBJ2-3, the full variable domain is EADIYQTPRYLVIGTGKKITLECSQTMGHDKMYWYQQDPGMELHLIHYSYGVNSTEKGDLSSESTVSRIRTEHFPLTLESARPSHTSQYLCASSLTGVVPDTQYFGPGTRLTVL.

The V gene is TRBV4-2, the J gene TRBJ1-5; D may be TRBD1 (6 bases). The CDR3 runs 15 residues. Trimming took 0 bases from V and 7 from J, leaving 13 bases between them. Germline assignment: CDR1 LGHNA and CDR2 YNFKEQ. The CDR3 protein is CASSQDAGARQPQHF. The CDR3 coding sequence is TGTGCCAGCAGCCAAGATGCGGGGGCAAGGCAGCCCCAGCATTTT.

The V call is TRBV29-1, the J call TRBJ2-7, with 7 bases matching TRBD2. This CDR3 has 13 amino acids. Germline lookup yields CDR1 SQVTM and CDR2 ANQGSEA. J was trimmed by 4 bases and V by 4 bases; bases with no gene match: 7. The CDR3 coding sequence is TGCAGCGTTGCTGGAGGGGAGGGGTACGAGCAGTACTTC. Translation gives CSVAGGEGYEQYF.

This clone came up once. The J gene is TRBJ2-7, the V gene TRBV11-3, with D possibly called TRBD1 or TRBD2 (6 bases each). CDR3 length: 16 amino acids. The germline V gene encodes CDR1 SGHNT and CDR2 YENEEA. The germline V and J ends were trimmed by 1 base and 2 bases, with 15 bases remaining between them. The CDR3 here is CASSLGGGRSTYEQYF. CDR3 DNA: TGTGCCAGCAGCTTAGGAGGGGGGCGCTCAACCTACGAGCAGTACTTC.

This clone occurred a few times. V gene TRBV28 combines with J gene TRBJ1-2, with D perhaps TRBD1 (5 bases). V was pared by 5 bases and J by 8 bases, with 18 bases between. The CDR3 loop spans 14 amino acids. Looked up from germline, CDR1 is MDHEN and CDR2 is SYDVKM. The CDR3 region has the DNA TGTGCCAGCAGTCGAACAGGCAACCTCGGGGGCTACACCTTC. Amino acids: CASSRTGNLGGYTF.

This chain links TRBV6-2 or TRBV6-3 with TRBJ1-5; D unclear. The V and J ends lost 0 bases and 2 bases respectively, with 11 bases between them. There are 16 residues in the CDR3. Germline V gives CDR1 MNHEY, CDR2 SVGEGT. The CDR3 region is CASSYSSGSGNQPQHF. The CDR3 DNA is TGTGCCAGCAGTTACTCGTCGGGGAGCGGCAATCAGCCCCAGCATTTT.

The table lists this clone with a count of one. Additional DNA sequences in this sample encode the identical CDR3. The rearrangement uses TRBV5-1 and TRBJ2-3; weak D call: TRBD1 (5 bases). This CDR3 is 14 amino acids long. Trimming cost V 0 bases and J 4 bases, with 9 bases left between them. The germline CDR1 and CDR2 sequences are SGHRS and YFSETQ. Here the CDR3 reads CASSLGQQADTQYF. The CDR3 DNA sequence: TGCGCCAGCAGCTTGGGCCAACAGGCAGATACGCAGTATTTT.

This clone was recorded only once. The chain has TRBV4-1 and TRBJ2-7; 16 nucleotides agree with TRBD2. From germline, CDR1 is MGHRA and CDR2 YSYEKL. With 1 base clipped from V and 4 bases from J, the junction kept 13 bases outside the gene matches. This CDR3 is built from 20 residues. CDR3 bases: TGCGCCAGCAGCCAAGGGGTTCTGGGGACTAGCGGGGGGGAAGGATACGAGCAGTACTTC. It is translated as CASSQGVLGTSGGEGYEQYF.

Details on this clone: The same CDR3 is also encoded by other DNA sequences in this sample. The chain is built from TRBV11-2 and TRBJ2-3; maybe TRBD2 (6 bases). Germline-derived CDR1 and CDR2 are SGHAT and FQNNGV. This CDR3 contains 15 residues. Trimming cost V 0 bases and J 5 bases, with 12 bases left between them. The CDR3 DNA follows: TGTGCCAGCAGCTTAGATCGCGTGGGGGGAGATACGCAGTATTTT. Protein sequence: CASSLDRVGGDTQYF.

The V call is TRBV5-4, the J call TRBJ1-6; 7 positions agree with TRBD1. V shed 4 bases and J 5 bases; nucleotides not matched to a gene: 12. Germline CDR1 and CDR2: SGHNT and YYREEE (reference sequence). CDR3 length: 17 amino acids. The CDR3 nucleotides are TGTGCCAGCAGCCCAGACGCTGGGACAGTAAATAATTCACCCCTCCACTTT. Translated, it gives CASSPDAGTVNNSPLHF.

The rearrangement joins TRBV9 to TRBJ2-1; tentative D call: TRBD2 (5 bases). CDR3 length equals 16 residues. Germline assignment: CDR1 SGDLS and CDR2 YYNGEE. V was pared by 2 bases and J by 2 bases, with 14 bases between. CDR3 bases: TGTGCCAGCAGCGTCCTCTCCACGACTACCTACAATGAGCAGTTCTTC. Translating it yields CASSVLSTTTYNEQFF.

The chain carries TRBV4-3 and TRBJ1-2, with 9 bases that match TRBD1. The germline V gene encodes CDR1 LGHNA and CDR2 YSLEER. V lost 2 bases and J lost 6; bases outside the gene matches: 7. The length of the CDR3 is 15 residues. CDR3 bases: TGCGCCAGCAGCCAATTCGTACAGGGGGCCGATGGCTACACCTTC. This sequence encodes CASSQFVQGADGYTF.

The chain links TRBV4-2 to TRBJ2-4; 9 bases map to TRBD2. Germline CDR1 is LGHNA and CDR2 is YNFKEQ. This CDR3 is 18 amino acids long. V lost 4 bases and J lost 3; bases outside the gene matches: 13. DNA of the CDR3: TGTGCCAGCAGCCCCCAAGCGGGAGGTACTATCAGCAAAAACATTCAGTACTTC. Translated: CASSPQAGGTISKNIQYF.

In DNA, the CDR3 is TGCGCCAGCAGCTTTCTAGCGGGGGGGATGGATACGCAGTATTTT. Translation gives CASSFLAGGMDTQYF. The rearrangement links TRBV5-1 to TRBJ2-3; TRBD2 matches 12 bases. Looked up from germline, CDR1 is SGHRS and CDR2 is YFSETQ. Trimming took 2 bases from V and 6 from J; bases not matched to a gene: 4. This CDR3 comprises 15 residues.